This T cell receptor beta chain was profiled in a study of beta chain features in type 1 diabetes. Looking at the study overall: In age, gender and cell yields, patients were similar to healthy donors. The study's findings and limits: Whether TCRB rearrangement is influenced by HLA type went unresolved here. A moderate, significant TCRB CDR3 shortening appeared in type 1 diabetes across four CD4+ subsets.

The CDR3 covers 16 residues. Trimming cost V 0 bases and J 4 bases, with 15 bases left between them. CDR1 is LGHNA and CDR2 is YNFKEQ in the germline V gene. Points on this clone: No antigen is known for it.

Since all of the isolated RNA was reverse transcribed, expressed TCRB transcripts were what got sequenced. Using immunoSEQ multiplex PCR, the repertoire was profiled, and TCRdb retains in-frame clones only, with some absent. The sample holds 95,000 to 150,000 clones, about a sixth seen once. The source material was central memory CD4+ T cells from blood. This TCR came from a man aged 25 to 40 with type 1 diabetes. This chain joins TRBV4-2 and TRBJ1-2, with a tentative D call TRBD1 (6 bases). CDR3 sequence: CASSQESQGSAYGYTF. The CDR3, as DNA: TGTGCCAGCAGCCAAGAATCACAGGGTAGTGCCTATGGCTACACCTTC.